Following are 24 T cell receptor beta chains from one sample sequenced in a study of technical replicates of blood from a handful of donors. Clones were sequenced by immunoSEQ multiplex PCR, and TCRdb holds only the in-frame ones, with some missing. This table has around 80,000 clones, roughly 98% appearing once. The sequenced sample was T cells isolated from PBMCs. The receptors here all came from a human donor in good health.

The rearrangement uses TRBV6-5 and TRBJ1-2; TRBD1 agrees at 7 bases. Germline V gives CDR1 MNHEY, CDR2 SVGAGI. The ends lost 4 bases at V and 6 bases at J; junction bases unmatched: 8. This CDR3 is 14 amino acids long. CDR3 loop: CASSSGTALDGYTF. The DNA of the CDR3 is TGTGCCAGCAGTTCCGGGACAGCCCTCGATGGCTACACCTTC.

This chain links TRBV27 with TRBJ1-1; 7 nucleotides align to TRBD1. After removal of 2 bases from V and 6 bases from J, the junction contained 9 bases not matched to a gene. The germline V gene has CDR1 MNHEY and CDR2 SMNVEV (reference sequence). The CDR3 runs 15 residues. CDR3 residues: CASSLAGDRIPEAFF. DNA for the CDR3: TGTGCCAGCAGTTTAGCAGGGGACAGAATTCCTGAAGCTTTCTTT.

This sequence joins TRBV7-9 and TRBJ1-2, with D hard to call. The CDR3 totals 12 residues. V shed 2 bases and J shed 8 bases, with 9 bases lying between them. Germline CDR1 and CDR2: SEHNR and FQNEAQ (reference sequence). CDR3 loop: CASSLRTMGYTF. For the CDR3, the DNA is TGTGCCAGCAGCTTAAGGACTATGGGCTACACCTTC.

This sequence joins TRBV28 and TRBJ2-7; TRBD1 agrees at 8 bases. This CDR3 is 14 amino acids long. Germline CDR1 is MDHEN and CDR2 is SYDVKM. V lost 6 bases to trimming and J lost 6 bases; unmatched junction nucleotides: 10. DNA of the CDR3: TGTGCCAGCAGAACCAGGGGGCGCGGTCCCGAGCAGTACTTC. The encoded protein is CASRTRGRGPEQYF.

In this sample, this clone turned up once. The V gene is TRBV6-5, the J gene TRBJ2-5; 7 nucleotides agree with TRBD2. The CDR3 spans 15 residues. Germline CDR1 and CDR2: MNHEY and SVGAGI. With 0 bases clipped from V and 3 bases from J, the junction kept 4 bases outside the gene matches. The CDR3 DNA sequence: TGTGCCAGCAGTTACTCGGGAGGGAGGGAAGAGACCCAGTACTTC. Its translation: CASSYSGGREETQYF.

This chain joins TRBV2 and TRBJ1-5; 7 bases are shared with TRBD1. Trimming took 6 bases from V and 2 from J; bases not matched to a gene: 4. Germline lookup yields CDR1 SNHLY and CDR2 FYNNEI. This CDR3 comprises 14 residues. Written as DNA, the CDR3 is TGTGCCAGCAGCCGAGGGACAGGCAATCAGCCCCAGCATTTT. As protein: CASSRGTGNQPQHF. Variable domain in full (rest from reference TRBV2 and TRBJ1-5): EPEVTQTPSHQVTQMGQEVILRCVPISNHLYFYWYRQILGQKVEFLVSFYNNEISEKSEIFDDQFSVERPDGSNFTLKIRSTKLEDSAMYFCASSRGTGNQPQHFGDGTRLSIL.

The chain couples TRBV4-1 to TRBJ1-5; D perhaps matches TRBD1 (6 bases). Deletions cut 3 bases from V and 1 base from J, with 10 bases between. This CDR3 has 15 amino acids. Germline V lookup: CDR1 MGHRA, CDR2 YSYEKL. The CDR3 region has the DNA TGCGCCAGCAGCCAGGCTACAGGGAGCAATCAGCCCCAGCATTTT. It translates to CASSQATGSNQPQHF.

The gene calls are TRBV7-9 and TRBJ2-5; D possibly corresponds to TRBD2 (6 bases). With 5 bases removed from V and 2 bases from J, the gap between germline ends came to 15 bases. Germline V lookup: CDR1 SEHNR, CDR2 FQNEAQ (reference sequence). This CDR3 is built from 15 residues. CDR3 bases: TGTGCCAGCAGCCCGGGCGGCGGGGCGCAAGAGACCCAGTACTTC. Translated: CASSPGGGAQETQYF.

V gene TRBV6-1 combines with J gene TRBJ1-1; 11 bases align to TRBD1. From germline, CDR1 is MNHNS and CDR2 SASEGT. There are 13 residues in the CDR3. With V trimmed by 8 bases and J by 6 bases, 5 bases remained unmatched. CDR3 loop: CASSGQGAPEAFF. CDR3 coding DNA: TGTGCCAGCTCCGGACAGGGGGCTCCTGAAGCTTTCTTT.

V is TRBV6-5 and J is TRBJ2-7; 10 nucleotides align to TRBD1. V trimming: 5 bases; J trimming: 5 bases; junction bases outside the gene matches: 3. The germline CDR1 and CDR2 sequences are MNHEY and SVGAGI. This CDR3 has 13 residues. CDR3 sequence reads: CASSETGGHEQYF. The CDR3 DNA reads TGTGCCAGCAGTGAGACAGGGGGCCACGAGCAGTACTTC.

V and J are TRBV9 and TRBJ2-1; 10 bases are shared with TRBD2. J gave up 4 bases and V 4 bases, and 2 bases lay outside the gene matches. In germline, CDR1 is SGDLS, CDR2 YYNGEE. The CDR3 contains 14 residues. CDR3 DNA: TGTGCCAGCAGCAGCGGGAGGGTGTACAATGAGCAGTTCTTC. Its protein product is CASSSGRVYNEQFF.

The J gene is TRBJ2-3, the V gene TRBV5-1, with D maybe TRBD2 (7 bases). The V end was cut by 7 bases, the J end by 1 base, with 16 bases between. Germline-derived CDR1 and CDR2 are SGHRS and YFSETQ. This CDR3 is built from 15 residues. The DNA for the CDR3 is TGCGCCAGCGGCGAGGGGGGGGCGGGCACAGATACGCAGTATTTT. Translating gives CASGEGGAGTDTQYF.

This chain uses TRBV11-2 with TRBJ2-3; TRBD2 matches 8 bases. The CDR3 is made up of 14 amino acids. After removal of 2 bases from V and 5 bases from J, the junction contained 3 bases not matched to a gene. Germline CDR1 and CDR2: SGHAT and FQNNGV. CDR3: CASSLNSGGDTQYF. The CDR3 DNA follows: TGTGCCAGCAGCTTAAACAGCGGGGGAGATACGCAGTATTTT.

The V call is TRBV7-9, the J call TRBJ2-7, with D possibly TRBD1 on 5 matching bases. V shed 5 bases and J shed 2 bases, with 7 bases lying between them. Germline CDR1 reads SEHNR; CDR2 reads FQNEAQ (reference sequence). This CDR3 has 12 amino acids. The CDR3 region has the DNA TGTGCCAGCAGCCCCAGGGCCTACGAGCAGTACTTC. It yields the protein CASSPRAYEQYF.

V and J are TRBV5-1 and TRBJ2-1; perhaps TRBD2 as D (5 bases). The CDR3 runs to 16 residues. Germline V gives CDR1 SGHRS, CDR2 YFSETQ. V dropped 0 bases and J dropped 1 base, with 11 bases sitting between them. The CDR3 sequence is CASSLVSGPSYNEQFF. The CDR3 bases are TGCGCCAGCAGCTTGGTCAGCGGCCCTTCCTACAATGAGCAGTTCTTC.

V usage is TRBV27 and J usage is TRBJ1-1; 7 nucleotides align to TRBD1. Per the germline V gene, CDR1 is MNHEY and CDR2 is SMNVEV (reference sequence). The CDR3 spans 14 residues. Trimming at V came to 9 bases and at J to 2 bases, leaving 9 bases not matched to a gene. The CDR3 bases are TGTGCCAGTAGAGGGCGGGACAGAAACACTGAAGCTTTCTTT. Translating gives CASRGRDRNTEAFF.

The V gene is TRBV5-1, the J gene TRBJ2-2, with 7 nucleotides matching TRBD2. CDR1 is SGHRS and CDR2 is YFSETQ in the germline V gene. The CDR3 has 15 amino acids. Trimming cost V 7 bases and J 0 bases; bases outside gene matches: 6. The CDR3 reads CASATGGSNTGELFF. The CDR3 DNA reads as TGCGCCAGCGCTACGGGGGGTTCGAACACCGGGGAGCTGTTTTTT.

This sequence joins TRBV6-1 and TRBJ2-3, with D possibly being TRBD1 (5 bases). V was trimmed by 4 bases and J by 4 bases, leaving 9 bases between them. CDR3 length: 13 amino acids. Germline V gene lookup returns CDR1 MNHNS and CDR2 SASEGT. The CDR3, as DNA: TGTGCCAGCAGTGGGGGCAGCCCAGATACGCAGTATTTT. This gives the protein CASSGGSPDTQYF.

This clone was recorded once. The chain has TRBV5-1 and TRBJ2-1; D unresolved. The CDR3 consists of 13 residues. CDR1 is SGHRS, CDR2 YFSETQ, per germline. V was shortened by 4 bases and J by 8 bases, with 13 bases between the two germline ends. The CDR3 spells CASSNSLGYEQFF. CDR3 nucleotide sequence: TGCGCCAGCAGCAACAGCTTGGGCTATGAGCAGTTCTTC.

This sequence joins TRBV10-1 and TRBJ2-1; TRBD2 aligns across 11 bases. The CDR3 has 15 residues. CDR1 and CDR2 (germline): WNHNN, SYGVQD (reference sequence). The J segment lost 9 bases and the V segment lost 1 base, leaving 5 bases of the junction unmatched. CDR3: CASSELAGGRGEQFF. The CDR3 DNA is TGCGCCAGCAGTGAGTTAGCGGGGGGGCGCGGTGAGCAGTTCTTC.

CDR3 amino acids: CASSRDRVPNNTEAFF. The DNA of the CDR3 is TGTGCCAGCAGCAGGGACAGGGTCCCTAATAACACTGAAGCTTTCTTT. The V call is TRBV21-1, the J call TRBJ1-1; TRBD1, the D gene given by the table, was not confirmed from the DNA. TRBV21-1 is a pseudogene locus. The CDR3 is made up of 16 amino acids.

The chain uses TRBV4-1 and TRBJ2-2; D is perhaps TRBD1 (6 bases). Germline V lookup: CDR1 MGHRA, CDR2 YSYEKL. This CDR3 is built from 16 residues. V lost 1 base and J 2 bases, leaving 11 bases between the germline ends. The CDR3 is CASSQVLGHNTGELFF. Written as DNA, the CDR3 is TGCGCCAGCAGCCAAGTTTTGGGACATAACACCGGGGAGCTGTTTTTT.

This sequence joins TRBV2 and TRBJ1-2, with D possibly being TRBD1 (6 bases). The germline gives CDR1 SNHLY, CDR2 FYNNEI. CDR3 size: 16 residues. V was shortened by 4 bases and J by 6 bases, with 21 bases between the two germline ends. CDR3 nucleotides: TGTGCCAGCAGTGGCCCTAGGGGGGGGGTGAAGGATGGCTACACCTTC. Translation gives CASSGPRGGVKDGYTF.

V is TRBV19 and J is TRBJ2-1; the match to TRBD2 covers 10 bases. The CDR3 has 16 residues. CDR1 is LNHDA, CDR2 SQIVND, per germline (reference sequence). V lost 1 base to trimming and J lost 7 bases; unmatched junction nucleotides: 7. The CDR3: CASSIVSGGAWNEQFF. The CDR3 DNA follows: TGTGCCAGTAGTATAGTGAGCGGGGGGGCCTGGAATGAGCAGTTCTTC.